The TCR beta chain under discussion was sequenced for a study of blood T cell repertoires in COVID-19. Under the authors' procedure: Nucleated cell counts were estimated from reference gene primer amplification. Clones were sequenced by immunoSEQ multiplex PCR, and TCRdb holds only the in-frame ones, with some missing. That table gives V, J and clone size, and the DNA gave D and trimming. Here the sample spans a few hundred thousand clones, roughly nine tenths being singletons. There are a few counts of this clone. Sequenced: peripheral blood. This sequence was found in a woman aged 55-69 years with COVID-19, enrolled during active disease.

In DNA, the CDR3 is TGTGCCAGCAGCCAGGCCGGGACTAGGAGCACAGATACGCAGTATTTT. Translated, it gives CASSQAGTRSTDTQYF. The chain couples TRBV4-2 to TRBJ2-3; 8 bases align to TRBD2. Germline values: CDR1 LGHNA, CDR2 YNFKEQ. The trim removed 3 bases at V and 0 bases at J, leaving 5 bases unmatched. CDR3 length: 16 amino acids.